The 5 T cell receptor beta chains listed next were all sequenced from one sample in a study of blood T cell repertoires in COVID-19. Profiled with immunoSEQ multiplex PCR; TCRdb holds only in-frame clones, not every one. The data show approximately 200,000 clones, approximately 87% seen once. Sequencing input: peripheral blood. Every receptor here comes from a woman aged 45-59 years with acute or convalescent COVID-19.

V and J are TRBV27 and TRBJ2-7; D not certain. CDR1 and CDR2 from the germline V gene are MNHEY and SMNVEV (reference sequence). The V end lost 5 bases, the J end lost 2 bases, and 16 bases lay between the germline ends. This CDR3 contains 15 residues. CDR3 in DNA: TGTGCCAGCAGTACGACGGAACCCGGAGCCTACGAGCAGTACTTC. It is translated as CASSTTEPGAYEQYF.

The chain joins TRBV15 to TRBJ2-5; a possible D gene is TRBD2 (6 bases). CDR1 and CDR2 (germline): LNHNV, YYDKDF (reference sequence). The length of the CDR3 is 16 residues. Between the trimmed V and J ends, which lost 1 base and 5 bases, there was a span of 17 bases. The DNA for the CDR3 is TGTGCCACCAGCAGAGGAGGAAGCAGGGCGGGGGAGACCCAGTACTTC. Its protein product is CATSRGGSRAGETQYF.

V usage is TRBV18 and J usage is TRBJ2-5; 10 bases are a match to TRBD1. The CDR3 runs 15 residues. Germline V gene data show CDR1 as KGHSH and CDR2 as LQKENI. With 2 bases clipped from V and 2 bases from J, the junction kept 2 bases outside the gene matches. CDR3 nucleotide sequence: TGTGCCAGCTCACCAGGGACAGGGGTTCAAGAGACCCAGTACTTC. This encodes CASSPGTGVQETQYF.

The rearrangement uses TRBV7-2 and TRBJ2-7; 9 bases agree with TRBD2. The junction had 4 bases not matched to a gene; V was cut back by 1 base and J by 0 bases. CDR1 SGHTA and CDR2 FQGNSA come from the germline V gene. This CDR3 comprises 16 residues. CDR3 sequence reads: CASSLDLAGYSYEQYF. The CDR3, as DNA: TGTGCCAGCAGCTTAGACCTAGCGGGGTACTCCTACGAGCAGTACTTC.

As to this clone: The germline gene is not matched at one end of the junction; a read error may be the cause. CDR3 sequence (DNA): TGTGCCAGCAGCCAATTACAGGGGGCTCTCCTACACTTC. Translated, it gives CASSQLQGALLHF. The genes are TRBV3-1 (or the pseudogene TRBV3-2) and TRBJ1-2; 9 positions match TRBD1. This CDR3 is 13 amino acids long. From germline, CDR1 is LGHDT and CDR2 YNNKEL (reference sequence).